Shown below are 30 T cell receptor beta chains from a single sample sequenced in a study of vaccination and CD4 T cells after COVID-19. Treatment indicated: roughly 11-day PBMC culture with coronavirus spike peptide pools or control peptides (ViraFEST assay). Antigen specificity for these receptors is unknown. Researchers used the Oncomine TCR Beta short-read assay to sequence DNA from cultured CD4+ T cells. Using its own MiXCR run on the PCR reads, TCRdb lists one record per CDR3 protein. The table includes approximately 9,800 distinct CDR3 sequences, 50% to 80% detected once. The sequenced sample was CD4+ T cells from blood, cultured in vitro. All receptors come from a human donor who had recovered from COVID-19.

This sequence joins TRBV4-3 and TRBJ1-1, with D possibly TRBD1 on 5 matching bases. Deletions cut 2 bases from V and 2 bases from J, with 9 bases between. The CDR3 loop spans 14 amino acids. Germline V gene data show CDR1 as LGHNA and CDR2 as YSLEER. The CDR3, as DNA: TGCGCCAGCAGCCAACGGGGGGGAAACACTGAAGCTTTCTTT. Its translation is CASSQRGGNTEAFF.

The chain uses TRBV4-2 and TRBJ2-3; TRBD2 agrees at 7 bases. V lost 4 bases, J lost 3 bases, and 10 bases stayed unmatched. The CDR3 is 16 residues long. Germline values: CDR1 LGHNA, CDR2 YNFKEQ. The CDR3 sequence is CASSRTAAGETDTQYF. CDR3 nucleotides: TGTGCCAGCAGCCGAACGGCGGCGGGAGAAACAGATACGCAGTATTTT.

This clonotype appeared once. This rearrangement joins TRBV20-1 to TRBJ2-7; weak D call: TRBD2 (5 bases). Germline CDR1 DFQATT, CDR2 SNEGSKA (reference sequence). V lost 5 bases, J lost 5 bases, and 13 bases lay in between. The CDR3 is made up of 12 amino acids. For the CDR3, the DNA is TGCAGTGCTGAGGGTGGATTTGACGAGCAGTACTTC. Translated, it gives CSAEGGFDEQYF.

The rearrangement uses TRBV19 and TRBJ2-2; possibly TRBD2 for D (7 bases). Germline CDR1 is LNHDA and CDR2 is SQIVND (reference sequence). The CDR3 covers 15 residues. The V and J ends lost 5 bases and 4 bases respectively, with 14 bases between them. This CDR3 reads CASSPRGAGTGELFF. For the CDR3, the DNA is TGTGCCAGTAGTCCACGGGGGGCGGGCACCGGGGAGCTGTTTTTT.

The chain carries TRBV6-5 and TRBJ2-1; D unclear. The CDR3 loop spans 16 amino acids. V lost 0 bases and J 1 base, leaving 10 bases between the germline ends. Germline values: CDR1 MNHEY, CDR2 SVGAGI. The CDR3 sequence is CASSYSTAPSYNEQFF. The CDR3 DNA follows: TGTGCCAGCAGTTACTCGACGGCGCCATCCTACAATGAGCAGTTCTTC.

V is TRBV19 and J is TRBJ2-7, with D uncertain. The V and J ends lost 0 bases and 3 bases respectively, with 9 bases between them. Germline CDR1 is LNHDA and CDR2 is SQIVND (reference sequence). This CDR3 comprises 14 residues. The CDR3 DNA reads as TGTGCCAGTAGTATAGATTCGAACAACTACGAGCAGTACTTC. It translates to CASSIDSNNYEQYF.

The rearrangement uses TRBV30 and TRBJ1-2; D not resolved. Germline V gene data show CDR1 as GTSNPN and CDR2 as SVGIG (reference sequence). CDR3 length equals 15 residues. The V end lost 4 bases, the J end lost 8 bases, and 23 bases lay between the germline ends. The CDR3 region has the DNA TGTGCCTGGACCATTACGGGATCCGCGCCGGGGGGCTACACCTTC. Protein: CAWTITGSAPGGYTF.

With regard to this clonotype: Sequence at one end of the junction differs from germline and may be a read error. The chain uses TRBV27 and TRBJ2-1; D not certain. This CDR3 contains 16 residues. Per the germline V gene, CDR1 is MNHEY and CDR2 is SMNVEV (reference sequence). In DNA form, the CDR3 reads TGTGCTAGCAGTTTATCGATACTTCCTCCCTACAATGAGCAGTTCTTC. Translating it yields CASSLSILPPYNEQFF.

The chain has TRBV19 and TRBJ1-5; 10 bases agree with TRBD1. The CDR3 totals 16 residues. Germline CDR1 reads LNHDA; CDR2 reads SQIVND (reference sequence). The V segment lost 6 bases and the J segment 7 bases; nucleotides outside the gene matches: 12. CDR3: CASRWGTGDGGQPQHF. The CDR3 nucleotides read TGTGCCAGTAGATGGGGGACAGGGGATGGGGGACAGCCCCAGCATTTT.

The chain uses TRBV4-2 and TRBJ2-7, with 9 nucleotides matching TRBD2. Germline loops: CDR1 LGHNA, CDR2 YNFKEQ. Germline trimming cut 1 base from V and 2 bases from J; bases unmatched to any gene: 3. The CDR3 is made up of 15 amino acids. The CDR3 bases are TGTGCCAGCAGCCAAGCTGCGGGGGGGCCCTACGAGCAGTACTTC. Translating gives CASSQAAGGPYEQYF.

The CDR3 here is CASSLLGTGGEKLFF. The DNA of the CDR3 is TGTGCCAGTAGTTTGCTCGGGACAGGTGGGGAAAAACTGTTTTTT. The chain recombines TRBV19 with TRBJ1-4, with TRBD1 matching 8 bases. Germline V CDR1 and CDR2: LNHDA, SQIVND (reference sequence). The CDR3 contains 15 residues. V lost 5 bases to trimming and J lost 8 bases; unmatched junction nucleotides: 10.

This clonotype was detected a few times. This rearrangement joins TRBV20-1 to TRBJ2-7, with 7 bases aligning to TRBD2. The V gene's germline CDR1 is DFQATT and CDR2 SNEGSKA (reference sequence). CDR3 length: 14 amino acids. J was trimmed by 4 bases and V by 6 bases; bases with no gene match: 12. CDR3 bases: TGCAGTGCAACGGGGCCTAGCGGCCGATACGAGCAGTACTTC. This translates into CSATGPSGRYEQYF.

V usage is TRBV11-2 and J usage is TRBJ2-7, with 9 bases matching TRBD2. Per the germline V gene, CDR1 is SGHAT and CDR2 is FQNNGV. This CDR3 comprises 15 residues. V gave up 4 bases and J gave up 5 bases; unmatched junction bases: 9. The CDR3 loop is CASSSAGGRNHEQYF. The CDR3 coding sequence is TGTGCCAGCAGCTCCGCGGGGGGGCGAAACCACGAGCAGTACTTC. The complete variable domain, with remaining parts taken from reference TRBV11-2 and TRBJ2-7, reads EAGVAQSPRYKIIEKRQSVAFWCNPISGHATLYWYQQILGQGPKLLIQFQNNGVVDDSQLPKDRFSAERLKGVDSTLKIQPAKLEDSAVYLCASSSAGGRNHEQYFGPGTRLTVT.

The DNA for the CDR3 is TGTGCCAGCATCAGGACAGGGTCCTACGAGCAGTACTTC. Residues: CASIRTGSYEQYF. The rearrangement joins TRBV28 to TRBJ2-7; 8 nucleotides match TRBD1. With V trimmed by 7 bases and J by 1 base, 3 bases remained unmatched. CDR3 length: 13 amino acids. Looked up from germline, CDR1 is MDHEN and CDR2 is SYDVKM.

The count of this clonotype is one. The rearrangement joins TRBV20-1 to TRBJ1-1; possibly TRBD1 for D (5 bases). Germline-derived CDR1 and CDR2 are DFQATT and SNEGSKA (reference sequence). This CDR3 spans 14 amino acids. V was pared by 0 bases and J by 4 bases, with 12 bases between. CDR3 residues: CSARDFAGGTEAFF. The CDR3 DNA is TGCAGTGCTAGAGATTTTGCTGGGGGCACTGAAGCTTTCTTT.

DNA of the CDR3: TGTGCCAGCAGCAATCGCCCCAACTACCGGACCTATCAGCCCCAGCATTTT. Translation gives CASSNRPNYRTYQPQHF. The rearrangement joins TRBV21-1 to TRBJ1-5; the table's D call, TRBD1, was not checked against the DNA. TRBV21-1 is tagged as a pseudogene. The CDR3 runs to 17 residues.

Notes on this clonotype: A junction end diverges from the germline sequence, so it may reflect a read error. This chain links TRBV27 with TRBJ2-7, with 8 bases identical to TRBD1. This CDR3 is 11 amino acids long. Looked up from germline, CDR1 is MNHEY and CDR2 is SMNVEV (reference sequence). The CDR3 DNA follows: TGCACCCGGACAGGGAACTACGAGCAGTACTTC. Its protein is CTRTGNYEQYF.

V and J are TRBV7-2 and TRBJ2-3; D ambiguous. Trimming cost V 2 bases and J 6 bases, with 6 bases left between them. The CDR3 is made up of 12 amino acids. Germline-derived CDR1 and CDR2 are SGHTA and FQGNSA. The DNA of the CDR3 is TGTGCCAGCAGCTTAATAACCGATACGCAGTATTTT. This translates into CASSLITDTQYF.

This clonotype was detected a few times. The chain uses TRBV9 and TRBJ2-2, with D perhaps TRBD2 (7 bases). V was clipped by 2 bases and J by 1 base, with 15 bases between them. The CDR3 covers 17 residues. Germline CDR1 SGDLS, CDR2 YYNGEE. The CDR3 sequence is CASSVGGADLNTGELFF. In nucleotides, the CDR3 is TGTGCCAGCAGCGTTGGGGGGGCTGATTTGAACACCGGGGAGCTGTTTTTT.

The chain has TRBV6-1 and TRBJ2-2; the D gene is possibly TRBD1 (5 bases). The CDR3 is 14 amino acids. Germline assignment: CDR1 MNHNS and CDR2 SASEGT. The V gene lost 6 bases and the J gene lost 1 base, with 9 bases spanning the gap. CDR3 bases: TGTGCCAGCAGAACGGACAAGAACACCGGGGAGCTGTTTTTT. This translates into CASRTDKNTGELFF.

Only a few counts were recorded for this clonotype. This chain joins TRBV24-1 and TRBJ2-3; D is unresolved. Deletions cut 5 bases from V and 5 bases from J, with 10 bases between. The V gene's germline CDR1 is KGHDR and CDR2 SFDVKD. This CDR3 is built from 13 residues. The CDR3 coding sequence is TGTGCCACCAGTGGGCGAGAAGGAGATACGCAGTATTTT. This sequence encodes CATSGREGDTQYF.

The rearrangement joins TRBV6-5 to TRBJ1-1; no definite D call. Germline loops: CDR1 MNHEY, CDR2 SVGAGI. The CDR3 spans 13 residues. Deletions cut 4 bases from V and 0 bases from J, with 6 bases between. CDR3 nucleotides: TGTGCCAGCAGTTCCAACGTGAACACTGAAGCTTTCTTT. It codes for CASSSNVNTEAFF.

The CDR3 reads CASRIDIQGGYTF. The CDR3 region has the DNA TGTGCCAGCAGGATCGACATTCAGGGTGGCTACACCTTC. The chain employs TRBV28 and TRBJ1-2; the D gene is possibly TRBD1 (5 bases). The germline gives CDR1 MDHEN, CDR2 SYDVKM. The CDR3 loop spans 13 amino acids. Trimming took off 6 bases at V and 7 bases at J, with 15 bases between the two ends.

The sample holds a few counts of this clonotype. CDR3 loop: CASSMGQGRNYGYTF. In DNA, the CDR3 is TGTGCCAGTAGTATGGGACAGGGAAGGAACTATGGCTACACCTTC. The chain has TRBV19 and TRBJ1-2; 9 bases line up with TRBD1. CDR3 length: 15 amino acids. Trimming cost V 3 bases and J 2 bases; bases outside gene matches: 4. Germline V CDR1 and CDR2: LNHDA, SQIVND (reference sequence). The whole variable domain, filled in from reference TRBV19 and TRBJ1-2, reads DGGITQSPKYLFRKEGQNVTLSCEQNLNHDAMYWYRQDPGQGLRLIYYSQIVNDFQKGDIAEGYSVSREKKESFPLTVTSAQKNPTAFYLCASSMGQGRNYGYTFGSGTRLTVV.

The genes are TRBV11-1 and TRBJ1-2; weak D call: TRBD1 (5 bases). Trimming left V 5 bases short and J 2 bases short, with 15 bases between. The CDR3 is made up of 15 amino acids. The germline CDR1 and CDR2 sequences are SGHAT and FQDESV (reference sequence). The CDR3 loop reads CASSEKQGNNYGYTF. In nucleotides, the CDR3 is TGTGCCAGCAGCGAAAAGCAGGGTAACAACTATGGCTACACCTTC. Full variable domain (remainder filled in from reference TRBV11-1 and TRBJ1-2): EAEVAQSPRYKITEKSQAVAFWCDPISGHATLYWYRQILGQGPELLVQFQDESVVDDSQLPKDRFSAERLKGVDSTLKIQPAELGDSAMYLCASSEKQGNNYGYTFGSGTRLTVV.

V and J are TRBV28 and TRBJ2-2, with 7 bases matching TRBD1. CDR1 and CDR2 (germline): MDHEN, SYDVKM. V gave up 8 bases and J gave up 1 base; unmatched junction bases: 4. CDR3 size: 14 residues. The CDR3 sequence: CASVDRVNTGELFF. In DNA form, the CDR3 reads TGTGCCAGCGTTGACAGGGTGAACACCGGGGAGCTGTTTTTT.

The gene calls are TRBV23-1 and TRBJ2-7; D remains ambiguous. TRBV23-1 is marked as an open reading frame, function uncertain. Trimming cost V 3 bases and J 6 bases, with 6 bases left between them. The CDR3 extends over 11 amino acids. CDR3 in amino acids: CASSHIVEQYF. CDR3 in DNA: TGCGCCAGCAGTCACATAGTCGAGCAGTACTTC.

This chain joins TRBV7-6 and TRBJ1-2, with D unresolved. The V end was cut by 5 bases, the J end by 7 bases, with 11 bases between. This CDR3 is built from 12 residues. Germline V gives CDR1 SGHVS, CDR2 FNYEAQ. CDR3 DNA: TGTGCCAGCAGCAGGTCGCGGGGTGGCTACACCTTC. It yields the protein CASSRSRGGYTF.

The chain links TRBV19 to TRBJ2-5; weak D call: TRBD2 (6 bases). The CDR3 contains 15 residues. V lost 3 bases, J lost 5 bases, and 16 bases lay in between. Germline CDR1 LNHDA, CDR2 SQIVND (reference sequence). The CDR3 DNA reads as TGTGCCAGTAGTATTCGGGGGACTGGGAGGGAGACCCAGTACTTC. It encodes CASSIRGTGRETQYF.

V gene TRBV27 combines with J gene TRBJ1-2; D unresolved. V gave up 3 bases and J gave up 2 bases, with 7 bases separating them. The CDR3 is 13 residues long. CDR1 and CDR2 from the germline V gene are MNHEY and SMNVEV (reference sequence). CDR3 bases: TGTGCCAGCAGTTTCGGAGGGAACTATGGCTACACCTTC. Translation: CASSFGGNYGYTF.